This TCR beta chain originates from a study of blood T cells in healthy people across ages. V gave up 0 bases and J gave up 4 bases, with 13 bases separating them. The CDR3 loop spans 15 amino acids. The germline CDR1 and CDR2 sequences are SGHRS and YFSETQ. The authors ran a second PCR of roughly 6 to 12 cycles using a sample-barcoded 5' primer and a J-beta primer mix. TCRdb called the 5' RACE reads again in MiXCR, with one record for every CDR3 protein. The repertoire includes approximately 1.5 million distinct CDR3 sequences, around 36% of them detected once, and roughly 10% sits in the top ten. This clonotype showed up just a few times.

The genes are TRBV5-1 and TRBJ1-1; D possibly corresponds to TRBD1 (5 bases). Sequencing was performed on blood. The source of this sequence is a woman aged 30 to 39 in good health. The CDR3 nucleotides are TGCGCCAGCAGCTTGGAACAGGTTGTTTTCACTGAAGCTTTCTTT. Translated, it gives CASSLEQVVFTEAFF. The entire variable domain, with the rest obtained from reference TRBV5-1 and TRBJ1-1, is as follows: KAGVTQTPRYLIKTRGQQVTLSCSPISGHRSVSWYQQTPGQGLQFLFEYFSETQRNKGNFPGRFSGRQFSNSRSEMNVSTLELGDSALYLCASSLEQVVFTEAFFGQGTRLTVV.